A selection of T cell receptor beta chains follows, all from one sample in a study of CD8+ T cells in alopecia areata. Assay used: immunoSEQ multiplex PCR; TCRdb lists only in-frame clones, some missing. The sample lists 150,000 to 200,000 clones; about 47% were seen once. This sample comprised CD8+ T cells sorted from blood, obtained at roughly week 53, from a patient treated with tofacitinib. These TCRs come from a human donor with alopecia areata. CDR3s include the opening cysteine and the closing phenylalanine or tryptophan. A D gene is named only where the DNA matches it firmly. Rows may omit the clone size; those that give it use once, few, many or a size class.

D: NA; size: NA; V: TRBV25-1; J: TRBJ1-1; CDR3: CAAIAGGEAFF; DNA: TGTGCCGCTATTGCTGGGGGTGAAGCTTTCTTT
D: NA; size: NA; V: TRBV6-5; J: TRBJ1-5; CDR3: CASSYGQGNQPQHF; DNA: TGTGCCAGCAGTTACGGTCAGGGCAATCAGCCCCAGCATTTT
D: TRBD1; size: NA; V: TRBV27; J: TRBJ2-7; CDR3: CASSLAPGTGKHEQYF; DNA: TGTGCCAGCAGTTTGGCCCCCGGGACAGGGAAACACGAGCAGTACTTC
D: NA; size: NA; V: TRBV10-3; J: TRBJ1-2; CDR3: CAISATGTAYGYTF; DNA: TGTGCCATCAGCGCCACAGGGACTGCCTATGGCTACACCTTC
D: TRBD1; size: once; V: TRBV18; J: TRBJ2-1; CDR3: CASSPYTGGAYNEQFF; DNA: TGTGCCAGCTCACCGTACACAGGGGGCGCCTACAATGAGCAGTTCTTC
D: NA; size: NA; V: TRBV25-1; J: TRBJ2-5; CDR3: CASSEYEIEETQYF; DNA: TGTGCCAGCAGTGAATATGAAATCGAAGAGACCCAGTACTTC
D: TRBD1; size: few; V: TRBV19; J: TRBJ1-1; CDR3: CASSIRDRNTEAFF; DNA: TGTGCCAGTAGTATTCGGGACAGAAACACTGAAGCTTTCTTT
D: TRBD1; size: NA; V: TRBV27; J: TRBJ2-7; CDR3: CASSSSPGTGTYEQYF; DNA: TGTGCCAGCAGTTCATCCCCCGGGACAGGAACCTACGAGCAGTACTTC
D: NA; size: NA; V: TRBV10-3; J: TRBJ1-2; CDR3: CAIGTSGAGYTF; DNA: TGTGCCATCGGAACCTCAGGGGCTGGCTACACCTTC
D: NA; size: NA; V: TRBV13; J: TRBJ1-1; CDR3: CASSFFLGGRHTEAFF; DNA: TGTGCCAGCAGCTTTTTTCTCGGGGGGCGGCACACTGAAGCTTTCTTT
D: TRBD1; size: NA; V: TRBV29-1; J: TRBJ2-2; CDR3: CSVTGTELNTGELFF; DNA: TGCAGCGTCACCGGGACAGAATTGAACACCGGGGAGCTGTTTTTT
D: TRBD2; size: NA; V: TRBV11-3; J: TRBJ2-1; CDR3: CASSLTSEAGSEQFF; DNA: TGTGCCAGCAGCTTAACTAGCGAAGCCGGGTCTGAGCAGTTCTTC
D: NA; size: few; V: TRBV29-1; J: TRBJ1-3; CDR3: CSVEGQGGNTIYF; DNA: TGCAGCGTTGAAGGGCAGGGTGGAAACACCATATATTTT
D: TRBD1; size: NA; V: TRBV5-1; J: TRBJ2-7; CDR3: CASSLEGTGGTEQYF; DNA: TGCGCCAGCAGCTTGGAAGGGACAGGGGGAACCGAGCAGTACTTC
D: NA; size: few; V: TRBV7-9; J: TRBJ2-5; CDR3: CASSLGASYETQYF; DNA: TGTGCCAGCAGCTTAGGAGCATCGTACGAGACCCAGTACTTC
D: TRBD2; size: few; V: TRBV2; J: TRBJ2-2; CDR3: CASRASRRGYTGELFF; DNA: TGTGCCAGCAGGGCCTCCAGGCGGGGGTACACCGGGGAGCTGTTTTTT
D: NA; size: few; V: TRBV19; J: TRBJ2-1; CDR3: CASSIPYSSPYNEQFF; DNA: TGTGCCAGTAGTATCCCCTACAGCTCACCCTACAATGAGCAGTTCTTC
D: NA; size: NA; V: TRBV23-1; J: TRBJ1-5; CDR3: CASNSREGSNQPQHF; DNA: TGCGCCAGCAACTCCAGGGAGGGGAGCAATCAGCCCCAGCATTTT
D: NA; size: NA; V: TRBV7-9; J: TRBJ2-6; CDR3: CASSRRESSGANVLTF; DNA: TGTGCGAGCAGCCGTAGAGAGAGCTCTGGGGCCAACGTCCTGACTTTC
D: NA; size: few; V: TRBV29-1; J: TRBJ2-3; CDR3: CSVEGLADTSSTDTQYF; DNA: TGCAGCGTTGAAGGTCTAGCTGATACCTCTAGCACAGATACGCAGTATTTT
D: NA; size: NA; V: TRBV11-1; J: TRBJ1-1; CDR3: CASSLEAGYAEAFF; DNA: TGTGCCAGCAGCTTAGAGGCCGGGTACGCTGAAGCTTTCTTT
D: NA; size: few; V: TRBV11-2; J: TRBJ2-2; CDR3: CASSNTGELFF; DNA: TGTGCCAGCTCCAACACCGGGGAGCTGTTTTTT